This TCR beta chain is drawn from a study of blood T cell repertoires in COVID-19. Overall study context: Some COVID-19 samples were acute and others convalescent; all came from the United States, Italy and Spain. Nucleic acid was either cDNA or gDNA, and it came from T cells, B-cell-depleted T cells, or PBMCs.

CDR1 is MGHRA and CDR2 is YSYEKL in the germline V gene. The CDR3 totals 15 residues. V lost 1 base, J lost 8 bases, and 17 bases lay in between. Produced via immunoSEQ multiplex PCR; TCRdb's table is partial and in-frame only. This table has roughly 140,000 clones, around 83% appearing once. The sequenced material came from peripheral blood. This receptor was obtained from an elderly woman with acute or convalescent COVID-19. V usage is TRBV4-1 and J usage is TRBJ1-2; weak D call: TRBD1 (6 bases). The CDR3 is CASSQVAGTGRGYTF. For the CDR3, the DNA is TGCGCCAGCAGCCAAGTAGCTGGCACAGGGCGCGGCTACACCTTC.